This T cell receptor beta chain was profiled in a study of blood T cell dynamics during melanoma immunotherapy. This CDR3 comprises 10 residues. Trimming shortened V by 6 bases and J by 4 bases, and 1 base separated the two germline ends. The study's findings and limits: Clones driving repertoire changes may be melanoma-specific or general immune activation.

The data were produced by immunoSEQ multiplex PCR, yet TCRdb's version contains in-frame clones alone and is incomplete. The sample has over 15,000 clones, around 83% seen once. This sample's time point: pre-treatment baseline. Samples come from before therapy and from week 3 after the first blockade cycle. Apart from a couple of fast progressors, RECIST 1.1 response was judged 12 weeks post-infusion. To note about this clone: Its target is not known.

This clonotype was sampled from a human donor with melanoma. The sequencing used blood, collected from a patient treated with checkpoint blockade. V is TRBV23-1 and J is TRBJ2-1, with no clear D. TRBV23-1 is identified as an open reading frame with a role that is uncertain. The CDR3 protein is CASRYNEQFF. CDR3 nucleotide sequence: TGCGCCAGCAGATACAATGAGCAGTTCTTC.